Below, 22 T cell receptor beta chains from the same sample are listed, as sequenced in a study of cytomegalovirus exposure and HLA in healthy donors. Data came from immunoSEQ multiplex PCR; TCRdb stores just in-frame clones and leaves some out. The data contain some 250,000 clones, 80% to 95% of them singletons. Sequencing input: PBMCs. These receptors originate from a woman aged 25 to 39 in good health and CMV-seronegative.

This chain connects TRBV4-3 to TRBJ2-1; 10 nucleotides line up with TRBD2. J gave up 8 bases and V 0 bases, and 10 bases lay outside the gene matches. Germline CDR1 reads LGHNA; CDR2 reads YSLEER. The CDR3 spans 17 residues. The CDR3 coding sequence is TGCGCCAGCAGCCAAGATCTGGCTAGCGGGAGTGTCGATGAGCAGTTCTTC. This translates into CASSQDLASGSVDEQFF.

The chain employs TRBV27 and TRBJ2-1, with D hard to call. Trimming shortened V by 6 bases and J by 2 bases, and 11 bases separated the two germline ends. There are 14 residues in the CDR3. The germline CDR1 and CDR2 sequences are MNHEY and SMNVEV (reference sequence). The CDR3 bases are TGTGCCAGCAGGCCCACGACCCCCTACAATGAGCAGTTCTTC. It encodes CASRPTTPYNEQFF.

This sequence joins TRBV28 and TRBJ1-2, with D perhaps TRBD1 (6 bases). Trimming took off 7 bases at V and 2 bases at J, with 14 bases between the two ends. Per the germline V gene, CDR1 is MDHEN and CDR2 is SYDVKM. The CDR3 has 14 residues. The CDR3 nucleotides are TGTGCCAGCAAGGAGACAGGCGACAACTATGGCTACACCTTC. Encoded protein: CASKETGDNYGYTF.

This clone was seen a single time. This chain connects TRBV4-1 to TRBJ1-5; no definite D call. The CDR3 is 16 residues long. Germline CDR1 is MGHRA and CDR2 is YSYEKL. V shed 2 bases and J shed 1 base, with 12 bases lying between them. As DNA, the CDR3 is TGCGCCAGCAGCCAAATGCCGGGCATGAGCAATCAGCCCCAGCATTTT. Its translation: CASSQMPGMSNQPQHF.

The chain is built from TRBV7-2 and TRBJ1-2, with D uncertain. Per germline, CDR1 SGHTA and CDR2 FQGNSA. V lost 0 bases to trimming and J lost 3 bases, with 5 bases between them. The CDR3 spans 13 residues. The CDR3 here is CASSLAPDYGYTF. As DNA, the CDR3 is TGTGCCAGCAGCTTAGCCCCCGACTATGGCTACACCTTC.

V is TRBV30 and J is TRBJ1-2; tentatively, D is TRBD1 (5 bases). The V end was cut by 3 bases, the J end by 2 bases, with 10 bases between. The CDR3 is 13 amino acids. Per germline, CDR1 GTSNPN and CDR2 SVGIG (reference sequence). The CDR3 DNA is TGTGCCTGGAGCCATGGGGGGAACTATGGCTACACCTTC. This gives the protein CAWSHGGNYGYTF.

This chain joins TRBV5-1 and TRBJ2-3; a possible D gene is TRBD1 (6 bases). CDR1 SGHRS and CDR2 YFSETQ come from the germline V gene. This CDR3 contains 15 residues. Trimming removed 2 bases at V and 0 bases at J, with 10 bases between. The DNA of the CDR3 is TGCGCCAGCAGCTTTGGGGGCGTAAGCACAGATACGCAGTATTTT. Translated: CASSFGGVSTDTQYF. Full variable domain (rest looked up from reference TRBV5-1 and TRBJ2-3): KAGVTQTPRYLIKTRGQQVTLSCSPISGHRSVSWYQQTPGQGLQFLFEYFSETQRNKGNFPGRFSGRQFSNSRSEMNVSTLELGDSALYLCASSFGGVSTDTQYFGPGTRLTVL.

The chain uses TRBV28 and TRBJ1-3; D unclear. Germline V CDR1 and CDR2: MDHEN, SYDVKM. V was clipped by 8 bases and J by 0 bases, with 11 bases between them. The CDR3 has 14 amino acids. The DNA for the CDR3 is TGTGCCAGCGTGGAGGCCCGCTCTGGAAACACCATATATTTT. Its protein is CASVEARSGNTIYF.

The chain is built from TRBV29-1 and TRBJ2-1, with D perhaps matching TRBD2 (5 bases). The CDR3 covers 13 residues. Germline lookup yields CDR1 SQVTM and CDR2 ANQGSEA. Trimming took 5 bases from V and 4 from J, leaving 12 bases between them. The CDR3 sequence is CSVLLRAYNEQFF. The CDR3 region has the DNA TGCAGCGTTTTGTTGAGGGCGTACAATGAGCAGTTCTTC.

This clone was counted a few times. The CDR3 coding sequence is TGTGCCAGCAGTTTATCCTCGGGGGCCACTGAAGCTTTCTTT. Translated: CASSLSSGATEAFF. The V and J genes are TRBV27 and TRBJ1-1; D perhaps matches TRBD1 (6 bases). V gave up 0 bases and J gave up 4 bases, with 9 bases separating them. CDR3 size: 14 residues. Germline V gives CDR1 MNHEY, CDR2 SMNVEV (reference sequence).

This rearrangement joins TRBV9 to TRBJ2-7; D unresolved. The CDR3 is 14 amino acids. V was cut by 3 bases and J by 0 bases, with 10 bases left in between. The germline V gene encodes CDR1 SGDLS and CDR2 YYNGEE. The CDR3 region has the DNA TGTGCCAGCAGCGCAAAAGCTGACTCCTACGAGCAGTACTTC. Protein sequence: CASSAKADSYEQYF. Filled out from reference TRBV9 and TRBJ2-7, the complete variable domain reads DSGVTQTPKHLITATGQRVTLRCSPRSGDLSVYWYQQSLDQGLQFLIQYYNGEERAKGNILERFSAQQFPDLHSELNLSSLELGDSALYFCASSAKADSYEQYFGPGTRLTVT.

V usage is TRBV28 and J usage is TRBJ2-7, with 7 bases that match TRBD1. This CDR3 spans 14 amino acids. V shed 6 bases and J 2 bases; nucleotides not matched to a gene: 7. The germline CDR1 and CDR2 sequences are MDHEN and SYDVKM. The CDR3 DNA is TGTGCCAGCAGCCAACGGGACAGTACCTACGAGCAGTACTTC. This codes for CASSQRDSTYEQYF.

This chain links TRBV19 with TRBJ2-2; D gene unclear. The V gene lost 3 bases and the J gene lost 2 bases, with 7 bases spanning the gap. This CDR3 has 14 residues. CDR1 and CDR2 from the germline V gene are LNHDA and SQIVND (reference sequence). This CDR3 reads CASSIYLNTGELFF. CDR3 bases: TGTGCCAGTAGTATCTACTTAAACACCGGGGAGCTGTTTTTT.

This chain connects TRBV6-5 to TRBJ2-5; D gene ambiguous. V shed 6 bases and J shed 4 bases, with 12 bases lying between them. The CDR3 is 13 residues long. CDR1 MNHEY and CDR2 SVGAGI come from the germline V gene. CDR3: CASRKALRETQYF. In nucleotides, the CDR3 is TGTGCCAGCAGAAAGGCCCTTCGAGAGACCCAGTACTTC.

The J gene is TRBJ2-1, the V gene TRBV28, with a possible D match to TRBD1 (5 bases). The germline gives CDR1 MDHEN, CDR2 SYDVKM. V gave up 5 bases and J gave up 2 bases, with 10 bases separating them. The CDR3 covers 14 residues. CDR3 in DNA: TGTGCCAGCAGTGACCCAGGGACCTACAATGAGCAGTTCTTC. Amino acids: CASSDPGTYNEQFF.

This clone was seen just once. The rearrangement uses TRBV7-8 and TRBJ2-7, with TRBD1 identical over 9 bases. The germline gives CDR1 SGHVS, CDR2 FQNEAQ. With 0 bases clipped from V and 4 bases from J, the junction kept 1 base outside the gene matches. This CDR3 is 14 amino acids long. CDR3 bases: TGTGCCAGCAGCTTAGCGGGGACAGGGTACGAGCAGTACTTC. Protein sequence: CASSLAGTGYEQYF.

The chain employs TRBV9 and TRBJ1-3; D not resolved. V dropped 0 bases and J dropped 0 bases, with 22 bases sitting between them. The CDR3 runs 20 residues. Germline assignment: CDR1 SGDLS and CDR2 YYNGEE. The CDR3 region has the DNA TGTGCCAGCAGCGTAGACGAAGGCTTTCCTCTCTCTCTCTCTGGAAACACCATATATTTT. This codes for CASSVDEGFPLSLSGNTIYF.

The rearrangement joins TRBV6-5 to TRBJ1-2; D not certain. CDR3 length: 11 amino acids. V was cut by 6 bases and J by 8 bases, with 10 bases left in between. The germline V gene has CDR1 MNHEY and CDR2 SVGAGI. The CDR3 here is CASSRGEGYTF. CDR3 sequence (DNA): TGTGCCAGCAGCCGCGGAGAGGGCTACACCTTC.

V gene TRBV18 combines with J gene TRBJ2-7; D call uncertain. CDR1 KGHSH and CDR2 LQKENI come from the germline V gene. This CDR3 contains 13 residues. The V end lost 3 bases, the J end lost 6 bases, and 12 bases lay between the germline ends. The CDR3 region has the DNA TGTGCCAGCTCACCGCAAGGTGACTTCGAGCAGTACTTC. Its translation is CASSPQGDFEQYF.

This CDR3 reads CASNSVSYNEQFF. The CDR3, as DNA: TGTGCCAGTAATTCGGTATCGTACAATGAGCAGTTCTTC. J is TRBJ2-1 and V is TRBV19; D remains unclear. CDR1 and CDR2 (germline): LNHDA, SQIVND (reference sequence). The CDR3 consists of 13 residues. V lost 7 bases, J lost 4 bases, and 11 bases lay in between.

As for this clone: Other DNA sequences in the same sample also yield this CDR3. This chain connects TRBV5-1 to TRBJ2-7, with TRBD2 matching over 14 bases. V lost 3 bases, J lost 4 bases, and 3 bases stayed unmatched. CDR1 is SGHRS, CDR2 YFSETQ, per germline. The CDR3 is 15 residues long. DNA of the CDR3: TGCGCCAGCAGCTCGGGACTAGCGGGAGTATACGAGCAGTACTTC. This codes for CASSSGLAGVYEQYF. The whole variable domain, remainder taken from reference TRBV5-1 and TRBJ2-7, is KAGVTQTPRYLIKTRGQQVTLSCSPISGHRSVSWYQQTPGQGLQFLFEYFSETQRNKGNFPGRFSGRQFSNSRSEMNVSTLELGDSALYLCASSSGLAGVYEQYFGPGTRLTVT.

This chain links TRBV4-1 with TRBJ1-1; maybe TRBD1 (5 bases). CDR3 size: 16 residues. Germline V lookup: CDR1 MGHRA, CDR2 YSYEKL. V gave up 4 bases and J gave up 1 base, with 16 bases separating them. CDR3 in amino acids: CASSPLGRQTNTEAFF. CDR3 sequence (DNA): TGCGCCAGCAGCCCCCTCGGTAGACAGACGAACACTGAAGCTTTCTTT.